The 27 T cell receptor beta chains given below trace back to one sample, sequenced in a study of T cell responses to AZD1222 COVID-19 vaccine. The repertoire was sequenced with immunoSEQ multiplex PCR; TCRdb's copy has only in-frame clones and lacks some. In the table there are about 70,000 clones, 85% of which are singletons. Specimen: peripheral blood, collected on day 0 of AZD1222 vaccination. Receptors were obtained from an adult in good health.

This clone is a singleton in its sample. This chain uses TRBV19 with TRBJ2-3; no definite D call. With 1 base removed from V and 6 bases from J, the gap between germline ends came to 2 bases. The CDR3 loop spans 11 amino acids. The germline gives CDR1 LNHDA, CDR2 SQIVND (reference sequence). In nucleotides, the CDR3 is TGTGCCAGTAGTATAGTGGATACGCAGTATTTT. This codes for CASSIVDTQYF.

The table lists this clone with a few counts. The rearrangement uses TRBV12-3 or TRBV12-4 and TRBJ2-7; tentatively, D is TRBD1 (6 bases). This CDR3 has 13 amino acids. V lost 2 bases, J lost 3 bases, and 8 bases lay in between. The CDR3 nucleotides are TGTGCCAGCAGTTTAAACAGGGTCTACGAGCAGTACTTC. Its protein product is CASSLNRVYEQYF.

This sequence joins TRBV10-3 and TRBJ1-1, with D perhaps matching TRBD1 (6 bases). Germline V gives CDR1 ENHRY, CDR2 SYGVKD. The V and J ends lost 6 bases and 5 bases respectively, with 19 bases between them. The CDR3 is made up of 15 amino acids. The DNA for the CDR3 is TGTGCCATCAGCGCCGGGACACCTCGGGGGACTGAAGCTTTCTTT. Protein sequence: CAISAGTPRGTEAFF.

The V and J genes are TRBV7-2 and TRBJ2-7; 7 bases are a match to TRBD1. Germline CDR1 reads SGHTA; CDR2 reads FQGNSA. The CDR3 contains 13 residues. J lost 7 bases, V lost 5 bases, and 8 bases had no gene match. CDR3 DNA: TGTGCCAGCAGCATGCGACAGGGCTGGGAGCAGTACTTC. The encoded protein is CASSMRQGWEQYF.

This rearrangement joins TRBV10-3 to TRBJ1-5; the D is unclear. Deletions cut 6 bases from V and 5 bases from J, with 14 bases between. In germline, CDR1 is ENHRY, CDR2 SYGVKD. The CDR3 has 14 residues. The CDR3 nucleotides read TGTGCCATCAGCCGGGAGCCCGGGGATCAGCCCCAGCATTTT. Residues: CAISREPGDQPQHF.

The rearrangement links TRBV5-1 to TRBJ2-7; the D gene is possibly TRBD2 (6 bases). Trimming left V 0 bases short and J 4 bases short, with 11 bases between. Germline V gives CDR1 SGHRS, CDR2 YFSETQ. CDR3 length: 14 residues. CDR3 sequence: CASSLAGTSYEQYF. CDR3 DNA sequence: TGCGCCAGCAGCTTGGCCGGGACTTCATACGAGCAGTACTTC.

V gene TRBV19 combines with J gene TRBJ2-1; no firm D call. V shed 3 bases and J shed 0 bases, with 12 bases lying between them. Germline CDR1 reads LNHDA; CDR2 reads SQIVND (reference sequence). The CDR3 runs 16 residues. Here the CDR3 DNA reads TGTGCCAGTAGTATCGGTATATCCTACTCCTACAATGAGCAGTTCTTC. It specifies CASSIGISYSYNEQFF.

This clone has more than one count but fewer than ten. The chain uses TRBV19 and TRBJ1-2; D remains unclear. The CDR3 totals 14 residues. Trimming removed 0 bases at V and 4 bases at J, with 9 bases between. Germline-derived CDR1 and CDR2 are LNHDA and SQIVND (reference sequence). DNA for the CDR3: TGTGCCAGTAGTATAGAACTCGGTCTCTATGGCTACACCTTC. It codes for CASSIELGLYGYTF.

This clone was recorded only once. The chain uses TRBV5-1 and TRBJ1-3; TRBD1 might be the D (6 bases). Trimming took 0 bases from V and 3 from J, leaving 10 bases between them. Looked up from germline, CDR1 is SGHRS and CDR2 is YFSETQ. The length of the CDR3 is 15 residues. CDR3 sequence reads: CASSLAGTNGNTIYF. The CDR3 DNA is TGCGCCAGCAGCTTGGCCGGGACAAATGGAAACACCATATATTTT. Full variable domain (rest looked up from reference TRBV5-1 and TRBJ1-3): KAGVTQTPRYLIKTRGQQVTLSCSPISGHRSVSWYQQTPGQGLQFLFEYFSETQRNKGNFPGRFSGRQFSNSRSEMNVSTLELGDSALYLCASSLAGTNGNTIYFGEGSWLTVV.

J is TRBJ1-1 and V is TRBV18; TRBD1 matches 7 bases. The V gene end was trimmed by 5 bases and the J gene end by 10 bases; junction bases not matched to a gene: 7. The CDR3 consists of 12 residues. The germline gives CDR1 KGHSH, CDR2 LQKENI. The CDR3 protein is CASSSRQGRAFF. The CDR3 DNA is TGTGCCAGCTCATCTAGACAGGGTCGAGCTTTCTTT.

This clone was seen only a few times. J is TRBJ2-3 and V is TRBV2; 7 bases map to TRBD2. V trimming: 8 bases; J trimming: 4 bases; junction bases outside the gene matches: 9. CDR3 length equals 14 residues. CDR1 SNHLY and CDR2 FYNNEI come from the germline V gene. The chain's CDR3 is CASGQRGRSDTQYF. CDR3 DNA: TGTGCCAGCGGCCAGCGGGGTAGGTCAGATACGCAGTATTTT.

The V gene is TRBV7-9, the J gene TRBJ1-5; D is undetermined. V lost 3 bases to trimming and J lost 9 bases, with 12 bases between them. Germline CDR1 SEHNR, CDR2 FQNEAQ (reference sequence). The CDR3 covers 13 residues. CDR3 region: CASSFRAERPQHF. Written as DNA, the CDR3 is TGTGCCAGCAGCTTCCGGGCAGAGAGGCCCCAGCATTTT.

V and J are TRBV6-6 and TRBJ1-1, with D possibly TRBD1 on 5 matching bases. The germline CDR1 and CDR2 sequences are MNHNY and SVGAGI (reference sequence). Trimming stripped 7 bases from V and 4 bases from J, with 13 bases between. The CDR3 runs 13 residues. CDR3 coding DNA: TGTGCCAGCATGGGGGACCCCATCACTGAAGCTTTCTTT. Protein product: CASMGDPITEAFF.

This clone was detected once. This chain joins TRBV18 and TRBJ1-2, with a tentative D call TRBD1 (5 bases). This CDR3 comprises 13 residues. Trimming stripped 2 bases from V and 5 bases from J, with 9 bases between. Germline values: CDR1 KGHSH, CDR2 LQKENI. CDR3: CASSPGTLYGYTF. The CDR3 DNA is TGTGCCAGCTCACCAGGGACCTTATATGGCTACACCTTC.

This clone has only one observation. The chain joins TRBV6-6 to TRBJ1-1; D is unclear. Deletions cut 2 bases from V and 8 bases from J, with 6 bases between. The CDR3 runs 11 residues. Germline V gene lookup returns CDR1 MNHNY and CDR2 SVGAGI (reference sequence). The CDR3 here is CASSYVSEAFF. CDR3 DNA sequence: TGTGCCAGCAGTTACGTTTCCGAAGCTTTCTTT.

The chain is built from TRBV27 and TRBJ1-6, with D maybe TRBD1 (5 bases). This CDR3 contains 15 residues. The V end lost 5 bases, the J end lost 7 bases, and 15 bases lay between the germline ends. Looked up from germline, CDR1 is MNHEY and CDR2 is SMNVEV (reference sequence). CDR3 in amino acids: CASSLSDSYNSPLHF. CDR3 in DNA: TGTGCCAGCAGTCTCAGTGACAGCTACAATTCACCCCTCCACTTT.

The chain couples TRBV14 to TRBJ1-2; 8 bases agree with TRBD1. This CDR3 spans 15 amino acids. V lost 0 bases, J lost 4 bases, and 4 bases stayed unmatched. The germline CDR1 and CDR2 sequences are SGHDN and FVKESK. The CDR3: CASSQDLGQGYGYTF. CDR3 DNA sequence: TGTGCCAGCAGCCAAGATCTTGGACAGGGCTATGGCTACACCTTC.

V gene TRBV3-1 (or the pseudogene TRBV3-2) combines with J gene TRBJ2-7; a weak D match, TRBD2 (5 bases). Germline loops: CDR1 LGHDT, CDR2 YNNKEL (reference sequence). The length of the CDR3 is 14 residues. V gave up 1 base and J gave up 5 bases, with 12 bases separating them. The CDR3 nucleotides read TGTGCCAGCAGCCAAGTCTTAGCGAAAAACGAGCAGTACTTC. Translation gives CASSQVLAKNEQYF.

The chain carries TRBV27 and TRBJ1-1; 9 nucleotides agree with TRBD1. This CDR3 has 17 residues. Germline V CDR1 and CDR2: MNHEY, SMNVEV (reference sequence). Unmatched junction bases numbered 7, after V lost 2 bases and J lost 0 bases. The CDR3 coding sequence is TGTGCCAGCAGTTTAAAAAGGACAGGGGAGTTGAACACTGAAGCTTTCTTT. This sequence encodes CASSLKRTGELNTEAFF.

V gene TRBV2 combines with J gene TRBJ2-3; perhaps TRBD2 as D (6 bases). Trimming removed 1 base at V and 0 bases at J, with 14 bases between. Germline V lookup: CDR1 SNHLY, CDR2 FYNNEI. This CDR3 comprises 17 residues. The CDR3 DNA reads as TGTGCCAGCAGTGAAGTTTCGAGCGGGCATAGCACAGATACGCAGTATTTT. This encodes CASSEVSSGHSTDTQYF.

The table lists this clone with a count of one. V is TRBV5-1 and J is TRBJ2-7; D remains unclear. CDR1 is SGHRS and CDR2 is YFSETQ in the germline V gene. This CDR3 has 12 amino acids. Trimming stripped 0 bases from V and 4 bases from J, with 5 bases between. CDR3 nucleotide sequence: TGCGCCAGCAGCTTGGGCCATTACGAGCAGTACTTC. Protein sequence: CASSLGHYEQYF.

This clone was detected only once. The DNA for the CDR3 is TGCGCCAGCAGTGAGGGCAGGGGGAATTCACCCCTCCACTTT. It is translated as CASSEGRGNSPLHF. This chain uses TRBV10-1 with TRBJ1-6; the match to TRBD1 covers 7 bases. There are 14 residues in the CDR3. V lost 2 bases to trimming and J lost 7 bases; unmatched junction nucleotides: 2. Germline lookup yields CDR1 WNHNN and CDR2 SYGVQD (reference sequence).

V usage is TRBV4-2 and J usage is TRBJ2-5; no firm D call. CDR3 length: 12 amino acids. V was shortened by 5 bases and J by 5 bases, with 9 bases between the two germline ends. CDR1 is LGHNA, CDR2 YNFKEQ, per germline. For the CDR3, the DNA is TGTGCCAGCAGCTCTGATCGGGAGACCCAGTACTTC. As protein: CASSSDRETQYF.

The J gene is TRBJ1-1, the V gene TRBV9; TRBD1 might be the D (6 bases). The CDR3 has 14 residues. Trimming shortened V by 3 bases and J by 0 bases, and 9 bases separated the two germline ends. Germline CDR1 reads SGDLS; CDR2 reads YYNGEE. CDR3 in amino acids: CASSGQAMNTEAFF. DNA for the CDR3: TGTGCCAGCAGCGGACAGGCCATGAACACTGAAGCTTTCTTT.

The J gene is TRBJ2-5, the V gene TRBV4-2, with TRBD2 identical over 16 bases. Germline CDR1 reads LGHNA; CDR2 reads YNFKEQ. Losses at the gene ends were 3 bases for V and 4 bases for J; bases not matched to a gene: 8. The CDR3 is 18 amino acids. The CDR3 DNA reads TGTGCCAGCAGCCACTCCGGGACTAGCGGGGGGGCGGGAGAGACCCAGTACTTC. Amino acid sequence: CASSHSGTSGGAGETQYF.

The chain links TRBV7-9 to TRBJ2-7; no definite D call. The germline V gene encodes CDR1 SEHNR and CDR2 FQNEAQ (reference sequence). The V gene lost 5 bases and the J gene lost 1 base, with 6 bases spanning the gap. The CDR3 runs 12 residues. The DNA of the CDR3 is TGTGCCAGCAGCGAATATTCCTACGAGCAGTACTTC. Translating gives CASSEYSYEQYF.

The rearrangement joins TRBV5-1 to TRBJ2-2, with D perhaps given as TRBD1 or TRBD2 (7 bases each). From germline, CDR1 is SGHRS and CDR2 YFSETQ. V was pared by 0 bases and J by 6 bases, with 15 bases between. The CDR3 totals 16 residues. The CDR3 protein is CASSLAGGQGAGELFF. The CDR3 DNA follows: TGCGCCAGCAGCTTGGCGGGAGGTCAGGGGGCCGGGGAGCTGTTTTTT.